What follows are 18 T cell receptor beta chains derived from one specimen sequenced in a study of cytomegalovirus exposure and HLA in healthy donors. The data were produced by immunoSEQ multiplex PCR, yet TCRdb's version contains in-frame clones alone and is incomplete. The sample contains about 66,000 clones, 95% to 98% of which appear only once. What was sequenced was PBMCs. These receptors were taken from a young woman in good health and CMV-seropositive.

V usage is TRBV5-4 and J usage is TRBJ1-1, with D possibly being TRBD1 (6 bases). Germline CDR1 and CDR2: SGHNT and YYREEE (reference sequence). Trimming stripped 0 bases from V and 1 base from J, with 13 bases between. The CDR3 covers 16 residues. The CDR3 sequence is CASSLAAGTKNTEAFF. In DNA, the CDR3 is TGTGCCAGCAGCTTGGCTGCCGGGACAAAGAACACTGAAGCTTTCTTT.

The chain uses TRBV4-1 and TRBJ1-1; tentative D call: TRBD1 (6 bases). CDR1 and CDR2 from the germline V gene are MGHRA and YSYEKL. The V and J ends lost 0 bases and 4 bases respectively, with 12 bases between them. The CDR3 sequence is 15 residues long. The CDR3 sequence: CASSQDAGAGTEAFF. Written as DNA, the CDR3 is TGCGCCAGCAGCCAAGATGCAGGGGCAGGCACTGAAGCTTTCTTT.

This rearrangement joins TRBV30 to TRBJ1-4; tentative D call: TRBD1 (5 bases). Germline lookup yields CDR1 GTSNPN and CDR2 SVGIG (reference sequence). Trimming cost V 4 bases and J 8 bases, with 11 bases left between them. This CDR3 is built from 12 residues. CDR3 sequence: CAWNRQGEKLFF. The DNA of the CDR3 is TGTGCCTGGAACAGGCAGGGCGAAAAACTGTTTTTT.

In DNA, the CDR3 is TGTGCCAGCAGCTTGGGACAGGGGGGAGGCGAGCAGTTCTTC. Its protein product is CASSLGQGGGEQFF. The chain joins TRBV7-3 to TRBJ2-1, with 11 nucleotides matching TRBD1. Trimming cost V 3 bases and J 10 bases; bases outside gene matches: 5. The CDR3 extends over 14 amino acids. CDR1 is SGHTA and CDR2 is FQGTGA in the germline V gene. Together with reference TRBV7-3 and TRBJ2-1, the CDR3 gives the full variable domain: GAGVSQTPSNKVTEKGKYVELRCDPISGHTALYWYRQSLGQGPEFLIYFQGTGAADDSGLPNDRFFAVRPEGSVSTLKIQRTERGDSAVYLCASSLGQGGGEQFFGPGTRLTVL.

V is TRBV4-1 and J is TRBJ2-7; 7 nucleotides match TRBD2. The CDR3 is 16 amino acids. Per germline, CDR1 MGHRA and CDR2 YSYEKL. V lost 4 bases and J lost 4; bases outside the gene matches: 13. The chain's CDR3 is CASSLAGTTTLYEQYF. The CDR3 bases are TGCGCCAGCAGCCTTGCCGGGACTACGACTTTATACGAGCAGTACTTC.

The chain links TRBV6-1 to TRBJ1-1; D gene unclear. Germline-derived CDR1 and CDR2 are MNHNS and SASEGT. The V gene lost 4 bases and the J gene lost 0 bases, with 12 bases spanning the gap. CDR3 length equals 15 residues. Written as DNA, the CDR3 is TGTGCCAGCAGTGGATCGACACCAATGAACACTGAAGCTTTCTTT. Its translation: CASSGSTPMNTEAFF.

The CDR3 region has the DNA TGTGCCAGCAGCCGGGACATTGCATACGAGCAGTACTTC. This codes for CASSRDIAYEQYF. The rearrangement joins TRBV27 to TRBJ2-7; D is possibly TRBD1 (6 bases). Germline CDR1 reads MNHEY; CDR2 reads SMNVEV (reference sequence). The V end lost 6 bases, the J end lost 4 bases, and 13 bases lay between the germline ends. The CDR3 extends over 13 amino acids.

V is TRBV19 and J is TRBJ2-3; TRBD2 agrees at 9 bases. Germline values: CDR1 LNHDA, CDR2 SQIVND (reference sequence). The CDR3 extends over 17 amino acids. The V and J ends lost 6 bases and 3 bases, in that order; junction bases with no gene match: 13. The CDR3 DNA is TGTGCCAGTAGCCCTCTGGGCGGGAGGGTTAGGACAGATACGCAGTATTTT. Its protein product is CASSPLGGRVRTDTQYF.

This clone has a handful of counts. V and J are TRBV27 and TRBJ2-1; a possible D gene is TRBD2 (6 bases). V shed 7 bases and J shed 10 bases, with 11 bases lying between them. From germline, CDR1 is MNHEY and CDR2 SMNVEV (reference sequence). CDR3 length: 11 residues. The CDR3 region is CASKEGTEQFF. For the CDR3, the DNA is TGTGCCAGCAAGGAGGGGACCGAGCAGTTCTTC.

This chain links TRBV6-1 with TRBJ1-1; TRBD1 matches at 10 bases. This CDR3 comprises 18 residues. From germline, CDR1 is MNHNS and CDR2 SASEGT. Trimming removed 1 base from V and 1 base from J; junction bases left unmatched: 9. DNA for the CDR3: TGTGCCAGCAGTGAAGTGAACCCGGGACAGGGGACGAACACTGAAGCTTTCTTT. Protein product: CASSEVNPGQGTNTEAFF.

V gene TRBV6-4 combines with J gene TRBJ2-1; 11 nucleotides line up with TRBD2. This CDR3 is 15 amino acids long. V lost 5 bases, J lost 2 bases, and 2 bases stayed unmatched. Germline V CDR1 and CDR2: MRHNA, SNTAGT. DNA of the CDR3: TGTGCCAGCAGTCTAGCGGGAGGCCCCTACAATGAGCAGTTCTTC. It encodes CASSLAGGPYNEQFF.

This CDR3 is CASSSFLFGGYTF. The CDR3 DNA is TGTGCCAGCAGCTCCTTCCTGTTCGGGGGCTACACCTTC. This chain connects TRBV28 to TRBJ1-2, with D hard to call. This CDR3 has 13 residues. Germline CDR1 is MDHEN and CDR2 is SYDVKM. The V end was cut by 6 bases, the J end by 8 bases, with 16 bases between.

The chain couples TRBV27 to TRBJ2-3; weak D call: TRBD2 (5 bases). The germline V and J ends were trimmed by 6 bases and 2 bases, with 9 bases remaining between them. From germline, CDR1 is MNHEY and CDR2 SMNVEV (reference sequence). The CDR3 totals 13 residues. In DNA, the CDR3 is TGTGCCAGCAGATGGACTGTCACAGATACGCAGTATTTT. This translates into CASRWTVTDTQYF.

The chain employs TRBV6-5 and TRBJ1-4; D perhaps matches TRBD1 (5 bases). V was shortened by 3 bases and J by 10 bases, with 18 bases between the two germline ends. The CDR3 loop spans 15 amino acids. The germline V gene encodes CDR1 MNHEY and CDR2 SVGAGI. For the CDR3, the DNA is TGTGCCAGCAGTTATCAGGTTGGGGCAGCGCCAAAACTGTTTTTT. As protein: CASSYQVGAAPKLFF.

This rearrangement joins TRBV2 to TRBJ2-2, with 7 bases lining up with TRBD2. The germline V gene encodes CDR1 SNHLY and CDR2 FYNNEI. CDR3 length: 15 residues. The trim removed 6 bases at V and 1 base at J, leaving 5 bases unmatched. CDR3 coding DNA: TGTGCCAGCAGGACTAGCTCCCGGAACACCGGGGAGCTGTTTTTT. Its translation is CASRTSSRNTGELFF.

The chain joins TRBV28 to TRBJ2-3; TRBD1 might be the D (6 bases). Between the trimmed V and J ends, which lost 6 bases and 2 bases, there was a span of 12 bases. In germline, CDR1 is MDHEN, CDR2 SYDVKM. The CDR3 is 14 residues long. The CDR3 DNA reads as TGTGCCAGCAGCCGAGGACAGTACACAGATACGCAGTATTTT. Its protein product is CASSRGQYTDTQYF.

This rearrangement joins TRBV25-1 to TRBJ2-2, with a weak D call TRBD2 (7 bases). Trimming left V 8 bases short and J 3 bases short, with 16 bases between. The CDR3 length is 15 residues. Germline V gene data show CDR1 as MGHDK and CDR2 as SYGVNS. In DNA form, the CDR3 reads TGTGCCAGCCGTTGGGGGGGCTGGGACACCGGGGAGCTGTTTTTT. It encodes CASRWGGWDTGELFF.

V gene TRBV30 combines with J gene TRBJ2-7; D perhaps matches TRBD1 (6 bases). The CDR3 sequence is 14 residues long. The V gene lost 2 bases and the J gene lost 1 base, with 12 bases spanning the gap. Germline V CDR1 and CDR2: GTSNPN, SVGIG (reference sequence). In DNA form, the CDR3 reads TGTGCCTGGAGTCCGGACAGCCCTTCCTACGAGCAGTACTTC. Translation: CAWSPDSPSYEQYF.